The clone carrying this TCR beta chain was recorded a few times. The antigen is unknown. TCR beta CDR3 regions were amplified from RNA. The HTBI primer set served for first-round RT-PCR of the TCR CDR3. TCRdb reprocessed the multiplex PCR reads with MiXCR, giving one entry per CDR3 protein. The sample lists around 600,000 distinct CDR3 sequences, roughly 45% occurring once. The data derive from a study of T cells in Graves' hyperthyroidism and ophthalmopathy. Germline V gene sequence: CDR1 SEHNR, CDR2 FQNEAQ (reference sequence). Trimming cost V 4 bases and J 3 bases; bases outside gene matches: 5. The CDR3 length is 14 residues. Exclusion followed for patients with uncontrolled infection, other autoimmune disease, pregnancy or lactation. Study-wide findings and caveats: Blood also carried most thyroid clonotypes expanded above 0.001.

Sequenced: peripheral blood or thyroid tissue (not recorded which). The sequence was obtained from an adult man with Graves' disease, either hyperthyroidism or ophthalmopathy (not recorded which). V gene TRBV7-9 combines with J gene TRBJ2-7; 8 bases are shared with TRBD1. This chain's CDR3 is CASSSNRGDYEQYF. CDR3 nucleotide sequence: TGTGCCAGCAGCTCCAACAGGGGGGACTACGAGCAGTACTTC.